What follows are 20 T cell receptor beta chains derived from one specimen sequenced in a study of coeliac disease. Sequenced by immunoSEQ multiplex PCR; TCRdb stores in-frame clones only, minus some. The table shows around 5,300 clones, with around two thirds occurring only once. The sample was lymphocytes from the gut lamina propria. The origin of the receptors is a man aged 65-85 years with active celiac disease.

This rearrangement joins TRBV2 to TRBJ1-2; 11 positions agree with TRBD1. Looked up from germline, CDR1 is SNHLY and CDR2 is FYNNEI. After removal of 6 bases from V and 2 bases from J, the junction contained 5 bases not matched to a gene. The CDR3 runs 15 residues. CDR3 sequence: CASRGTGGTNYGYTF. For the CDR3, the DNA is TGTGCCAGCAGAGGGACAGGGGGAACAAACTATGGCTACACCTTC.

The rearrangement uses TRBV6-1 and TRBJ2-7; 13 bases map to TRBD2. CDR1 MNHNS and CDR2 SASEGT come from the germline V gene. The trim removed 4 bases at V and 4 bases at J, leaving 4 bases unmatched. This CDR3 spans 15 amino acids. The CDR3 loop reads CASSAGLAGVYEQYF. CDR3 DNA: TGTGCCAGCAGTGCTGGACTAGCGGGAGTTTACGAGCAGTACTTC.

This chain joins TRBV4-1 and TRBJ1-2; 7 nucleotides agree with TRBD1. The CDR3 sequence is 17 residues long. The germline V gene encodes CDR1 MGHRA and CDR2 YSYEKL. With 4 bases clipped from V and 4 bases from J, the junction kept 15 bases outside the gene matches. CDR3 sequence: CASSPDLGQNFFYGYTF. The CDR3 DNA reads as TGCGCCAGCAGCCCGGATTTGGGACAGAATTTTTTCTATGGCTACACCTTC.

The rearrangement uses TRBV7-6 and TRBJ2-3, with no clear D. V dropped 5 bases and J dropped 0 bases, with 12 bases sitting between them. Germline-derived CDR1 and CDR2 are SGHVS and FNYEAQ. This CDR3 is 15 amino acids long. The CDR3 spells CASSPSHLSTDTQYF. For the CDR3, the DNA is TGTGCCAGCAGCCCGTCACACCTTAGCACAGATACGCAGTATTTT.

The chain combines TRBV4-1 with TRBJ2-5; D might be TRBD1 (5 bases). The CDR3 runs 14 residues. V lost 4 bases to trimming and J lost 0 bases, with 9 bases between them. The germline V gene has CDR1 MGHRA and CDR2 YSYEKL. CDR3 sequence: CASSLTEYQETQYF. For the CDR3, the DNA is TGCGCCAGCAGCCTGACAGAGTACCAAGAGACCCAGTACTTC.

Only a few counts were recorded for this clone. The chain employs TRBV6-1 and TRBJ2-5; a weak D match, TRBD2 (6 bases). Deletions cut 4 bases from V and 5 bases from J, with 11 bases between. Germline CDR1 is MNHNS and CDR2 is SASEGT. The CDR3 contains 13 residues. CDR3 amino acids: CASSVAGLETQYF. As DNA, the CDR3 is TGTGCCAGCAGTGTTGCGGGGTTGGAGACCCAGTACTTC.

The chain uses TRBV28 and TRBJ1-1; 7 positions match TRBD1. The CDR3 extends over 17 amino acids. After removal of 1 base from V and 1 base from J, the junction contained 9 bases not matched to a gene. Germline CDR1 reads MDHEN; CDR2 reads SYDVKM. In nucleotides, the CDR3 is TGTGCCAGCAGTTTATTCCTACAGGGGACCGAGAACACTGAAGCTTTCTTT. Its protein is CASSLFLQGTENTEAFF.

This clone was counted only a few times. V and J are TRBV5-1 and TRBJ2-1; 11 bases are a match to TRBD1. The CDR3 runs to 17 residues. Germline loops: CDR1 SGHRS, CDR2 YFSETQ. V was clipped by 3 bases and J by 9 bases; unmatched bases: 14. For the CDR3, the DNA is TGCGCCAGCAGCTGGGGCTACGGGACAGGGGGTCGTGGTGAGCAGTTCTTC. Translation: CASSWGYGTGGRGEQFF.

The chain couples TRBV15 to TRBJ1-2; D is perhaps TRBD1 (5 bases). This CDR3 has 13 amino acids. The V and J ends lost 5 bases and 3 bases respectively, with 10 bases between them. Germline V gene sequence: CDR1 LNHNV, CDR2 YYDKDF (reference sequence). CDR3: CATSLRQHYGYTF. The CDR3 DNA follows: TGTGCCACCAGCCTACGACAGCACTATGGCTACACCTTC.

The CDR3 loop is CASSDWGGEQYF. The CDR3 DNA reads as TGTGCCAGCAGCGACTGGGGCGGCGAGCAGTACTTC. The V gene is TRBV11-3, the J gene TRBJ2-7; the D gene is possibly TRBD1 (5 bases). Germline lookup yields CDR1 SGHNT and CDR2 YENEEA. Trimming took 5 bases from V and 6 from J, leaving 11 bases between them. CDR3 length: 12 amino acids.

The J gene is TRBJ2-1, the V gene TRBV29-1; TRBD2 is a possible D gene (6 bases). CDR1 is SQVTM and CDR2 is ANQGSEA in the germline V gene. The length of the CDR3 is 15 residues. The V and J ends lost 4 bases and 8 bases respectively, with 21 bases between them. The CDR3 here is CSVGRGSARRDEQFF. The CDR3 bases are TGCAGCGTTGGCCGTGGTAGCGCCCGGAGGGATGAGCAGTTCTTC.

This chain uses TRBV28 with TRBJ2-5; possible D gene TRBD2, 6 bases. V was pared by 1 base and J by 4 bases, with 7 bases between. Germline CDR1 reads MDHEN; CDR2 reads SYDVKM. The CDR3 totals 13 residues. CDR3 protein: CASSLSGGETQYF. CDR3 DNA sequence: TGTGCCAGCAGTTTATCCGGGGGAGAGACCCAGTACTTC.

The chain uses TRBV11-2 and TRBJ2-1, with a weak D call TRBD2 (6 bases). V dropped 6 bases and J dropped 7 bases, with 19 bases sitting between them. The CDR3 sequence is 15 residues long. Germline values: CDR1 SGHAT, CDR2 FQNNGV. CDR3 region: CASRAPGLSVNEQFF. The CDR3 coding sequence is TGTGCCAGCAGAGCCCCGGGACTCTCCGTGAATGAGCAGTTCTTC.

In its sample, this clone was seen a few times. This sequence joins TRBV5-1 and TRBJ2-4; weak D call: TRBD2 (7 bases). Trimming stripped 5 bases from V and 1 base from J, with 16 bases between. Germline lookup yields CDR1 SGHRS and CDR2 YFSETQ. The CDR3 extends over 16 amino acids. The CDR3 nucleotides are TGCGCCAGCAGGGGAGGGTATCAGGGGGCCAAAAACATTCAGTACTTC. This gives the protein CASRGGYQGAKNIQYF.

This chain's CDR3 is CASSPPGTSGIAYNEQFF. CDR3 DNA: TGTGCCAGCAGTCCCCCCGGGACTAGCGGGATAGCCTACAATGAGCAGTTCTTC. The chain couples TRBV27 to TRBJ2-1, with TRBD2 matching 13 bases. The CDR3 runs to 18 residues. The J segment lost 2 bases and the V segment lost 5 bases, leaving 9 bases of the junction unmatched. Germline loops: CDR1 MNHEY, CDR2 SMNVEV (reference sequence).

This sequence joins TRBV18 and TRBJ2-2; a weak D match, TRBD2 (6 bases). Germline V gives CDR1 KGHSH, CDR2 LQKENI. The CDR3 runs to 14 residues. Deletions cut 2 bases from V and 5 bases from J, with 9 bases between. The CDR3: CASSPKRATGELFF. CDR3 coding DNA: TGTGCCAGCTCACCAAAGCGGGCAACCGGGGAGCTGTTTTTT.

This chain joins TRBV9 and TRBJ1-1; 9 bases map to TRBD1. This CDR3 is 15 amino acids long. J lost 11 bases, V lost 3 bases, and 14 bases had no gene match. The germline V gene has CDR1 SGDLS and CDR2 YYNGEE. In nucleotides, the CDR3 is TGTGCCAGCAGCGCGCTACAGGGGGCGGAGGGGGAGGCTTTCTTT. Its translation is CASSALQGAEGEAFF.

The rearrangement joins TRBV5-1 to TRBJ1-5; unclear D gene. Trimming stripped 0 bases from V and 5 bases from J, with 15 bases between. The CDR3 runs to 16 residues. Looked up from germline, CDR1 is SGHRS and CDR2 is YFSETQ. CDR3 sequence (DNA): TGCGCCAGCAGCTTGGTCCCGGGAGGCCCCGATCAGCCCCAGCATTTT. It codes for CASSLVPGGPDQPQHF.

The rearrangement links TRBV30 to TRBJ2-3, with D perhaps TRBD1 (5 bases). There are 13 residues in the CDR3. Germline V gene lookup returns CDR1 GTSNPN and CDR2 SVGIG (reference sequence). Between the trimmed V and J ends, which lost 4 bases and 0 bases, there was a span of 8 bases. The CDR3 reads CAWMNRSTDTQYF. CDR3 DNA: TGTGCCTGGATGAACAGGAGCACAGATACGCAGTATTTT. Full variable domain (remainder filled in from reference TRBV30 and TRBJ2-3): SQTIHQWPATLVQPVGSPLSLECTVEGTSNPNLYWYRQAAGRGLQLLFYSVGIGQISSEVPQNLSASRPQDRQFILSSKKLLLSDSGFYLCAWMNRSTDTQYFGPGTRLTVL.

The V and J genes are TRBV30 and TRBJ2-1; 11 bases match TRBD2. Trimming removed 4 bases from V and 0 bases from J; junction bases left unmatched: 5. The CDR3 contains 16 residues. CDR1 GTSNPN and CDR2 SVGIG come from the germline V gene (reference sequence). The CDR3 DNA is TGTGCCTGGATGGCTAGCGGGAGGAGCTCCTACAATGAGCAGTTCTTC. This encodes CAWMASGRSSYNEQFF.